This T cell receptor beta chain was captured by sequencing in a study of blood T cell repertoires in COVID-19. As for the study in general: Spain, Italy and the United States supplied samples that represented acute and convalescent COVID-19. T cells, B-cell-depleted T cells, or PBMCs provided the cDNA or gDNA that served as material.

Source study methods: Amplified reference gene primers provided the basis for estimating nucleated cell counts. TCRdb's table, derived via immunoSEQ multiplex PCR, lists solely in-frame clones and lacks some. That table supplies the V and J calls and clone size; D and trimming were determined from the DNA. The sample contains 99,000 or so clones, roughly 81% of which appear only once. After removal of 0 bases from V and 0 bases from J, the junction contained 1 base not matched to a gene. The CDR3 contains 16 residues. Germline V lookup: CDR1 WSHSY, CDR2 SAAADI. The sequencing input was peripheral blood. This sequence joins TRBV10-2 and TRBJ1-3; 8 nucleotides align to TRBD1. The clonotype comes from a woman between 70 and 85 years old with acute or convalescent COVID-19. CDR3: CASSESTGASGNTIYF. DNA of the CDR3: TGCGCCAGCAGTGAGTCGACAGGGGCCTCTGGAAACACCATATATTTT.